Listed here are 12 T cell receptor beta chains from one sample, sequenced in a study of control samples from healthy donors and cancer patients. The method was immunoSEQ multiplex PCR; TCRdb's version includes in-frame clones alone and lacks a portion of them. Among 100,000 to 150,000 clones listed, roughly 90% were seen once. Sequencing used blood. These receptors came from a woman in her forties or fifties in good health.

The CDR3 spells CASSLGGVVGFGNTIYF. CDR3 coding DNA: TGTGCCAGCAGCTTGGGCGGTGTCGTTGGTTTCGGAAACACCATATATTTT. The chain uses TRBV5-4 and TRBJ1-3; D ambiguous. The CDR3 covers 17 residues. Germline values: CDR1 SGHNT, CDR2 YYREEE (reference sequence). Trimming removed 0 bases at V and 4 bases at J, with 17 bases between.

The chain is built from TRBV6-5 and TRBJ2-3, with D uncertain. The CDR3 spans 13 residues. With 7 bases removed from V and 7 bases from J, the gap between germline ends came to 15 bases. CDR1 and CDR2 (germline): MNHEY, SVGAGI. The CDR3: CASIPPDGYTQYF. The CDR3, as DNA: TGTGCCAGCATCCCTCCGGACGGGTATACGCAGTATTTT.

The chain's CDR3 is CASSVGSAGGLSEQFF. CDR3 nucleotides: TGTGCCAGCAGCGTAGGTTCTGCGGGGGGGCTCAGTGAGCAGTTCTTC. The chain joins TRBV9 to TRBJ2-1; 9 bases map to TRBD2. The CDR3 extends over 16 amino acids. V lost 0 bases, J lost 9 bases, and 10 bases stayed unmatched. CDR1 and CDR2 (germline): SGDLS, YYNGEE.

V usage is TRBV10-3 and J usage is TRBJ1-4; 9 positions agree with TRBD1. The CDR3 loop spans 14 amino acids. The V gene's germline CDR1 is ENHRY and CDR2 SYGVKD. The V gene end was trimmed by 6 bases and the J gene end by 7 bases; junction bases not matched to a gene: 6. CDR3 sequence: CAISYDRGGEKLFF. Written as DNA, the CDR3 is TGTGCCATCAGCTATGACAGGGGGGGTGAAAAACTGTTTTTT.

The chain links TRBV5-1 to TRBJ2-1; the match to TRBD2 covers 9 bases. With 4 bases clipped from V and 4 bases from J, the junction kept 6 bases outside the gene matches. The germline V gene has CDR1 SGHRS and CDR2 YFSETQ. This CDR3 comprises 15 residues. The CDR3 sequence is CASSGREGLYNEQFF. CDR3 DNA: TGCGCCAGCAGCGGGCGGGAGGGCCTGTACAATGAGCAGTTCTTC. Combining the CDR3 with reference TRBV5-1 and TRBJ2-1 gives the whole variable domain KAGVTQTPRYLIKTRGQQVTLSCSPISGHRSVSWYQQTPGQGLQFLFEYFSETQRNKGNFPGRFSGRQFSNSRSEMNVSTLELGDSALYLCASSGREGLYNEQFFGPGTRLTVL.

This rearrangement joins TRBV10-3 to TRBJ1-1; D perhaps matches TRBD1 (6 bases). Germline V gene sequence: CDR1 ENHRY, CDR2 SYGVKD. With 1 base removed from V and 3 bases from J, the gap between germline ends came to 12 bases. The CDR3 extends over 15 amino acids. The CDR3 loop reads CAISEWGTSDTEAFF. CDR3 in DNA: TGTGCCATCAGTGAGTGGGGGACATCGGACACTGAAGCTTTCTTT.

The rearrangement uses TRBV7-9 and TRBJ2-2; D not certain. This CDR3 contains 13 residues. Germline loops: CDR1 SEHNR, CDR2 FQNEAQ (reference sequence). V lost 5 bases and J 3 bases, leaving 7 bases between the germline ends. This CDR3 reads CASSLEYTGELFF. For the CDR3, the DNA is TGTGCCAGCAGCCTTGAGTACACCGGGGAGCTGTTTTTT. Based on the CDR3 plus reference TRBV7-9 and TRBJ2-2, the full variable domain is DTGVSQNPRHKITKRGQNVTFRCDPISEHNRLYWYRQTLGQGPEFLTYFQNEAQLEKSRLLSDRFSAERPKGSFSTLEIQRTEQGDSAMYLCASSLEYTGELFFGEGSRLTVL.

This chain uses TRBV2 with TRBJ2-5; D possibly corresponds to TRBD1 (6 bases). V was trimmed by 6 bases and J by 2 bases, leaving 10 bases between them. CDR1 SNHLY and CDR2 FYNNEI come from the germline V gene. CDR3 size: 13 residues. CDR3 sequence reads: CASRLGQQETQYF. DNA for the CDR3: TGTGCCAGCAGGCTTGGACAGCAAGAGACCCAGTACTTC.

The chain uses TRBV27 and TRBJ2-7; the match to TRBD2 covers 7 bases. V shed 5 bases and J 6 bases; nucleotides not matched to a gene: 13. The germline gives CDR1 MNHEY, CDR2 SMNVEV (reference sequence). This CDR3 is built from 15 residues. CDR3 coding DNA: TGTGCCAGCAGTACTCTAGCGGACCCTTTTGGCGAGCAGTACTTC. This sequence encodes CASSTLADPFGEQYF.

This clone was counted a few times. At the DNA level, this CDR3 is encoded by other sequences in the same sample as well. The chain uses TRBV14 and TRBJ1-3; D unresolved. The CDR3 is 14 amino acids. Germline CDR1 is SGHDN and CDR2 is FVKESK. V was cut by 4 bases and J by 4 bases, with 11 bases left in between. The DNA of the CDR3 is TGTGCCAGCAGCCCATTAGGACCGGGAAACACCATATATTTT. It codes for CASSPLGPGNTIYF.

The chain carries TRBV3-1 (or the pseudogene TRBV3-2) and TRBJ1-2; D remains unclear. This CDR3 region has 15 residues. V was shortened by 5 bases and J by 0 bases, with 13 bases between the two germline ends. Germline V gene data show CDR1 as LGHDT and CDR2 as YNNKEL (reference sequence). The CDR3 DNA sequence: TGTGCCAGCAGCACAAGAGGGCCCCCTAACTATGGCTACACCTTC. Translated: CASSTRGPPNYGYTF.

The CDR3 is CASSQEGQFSSSYNSPLHF. The CDR3 DNA sequence: TGTGCCAGCAGCCAAGAGGGGCAGTTTTCGAGCTCCTATAATTCACCCCTCCACTTT. The chain uses TRBV3-1 (or the pseudogene TRBV3-2) and TRBJ1-6; a possible D gene is TRBD1 (5 bases). CDR1 is LGHDT and CDR2 is YNNKEL in the germline V gene (reference sequence). This CDR3 comprises 19 residues. Trimming shortened V by 0 bases and J by 0 bases, and 15 bases separated the two germline ends.